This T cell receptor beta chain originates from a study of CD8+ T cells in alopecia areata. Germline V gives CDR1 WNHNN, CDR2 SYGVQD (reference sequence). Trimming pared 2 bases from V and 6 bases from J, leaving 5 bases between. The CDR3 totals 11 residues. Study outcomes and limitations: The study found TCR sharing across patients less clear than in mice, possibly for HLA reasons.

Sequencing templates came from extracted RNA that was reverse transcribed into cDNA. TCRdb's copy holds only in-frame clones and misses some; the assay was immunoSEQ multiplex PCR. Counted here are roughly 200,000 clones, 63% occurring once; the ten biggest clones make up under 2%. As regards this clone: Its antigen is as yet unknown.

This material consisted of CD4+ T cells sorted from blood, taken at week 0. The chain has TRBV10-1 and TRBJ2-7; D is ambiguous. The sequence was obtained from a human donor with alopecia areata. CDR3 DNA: TGCGCCAGCAGTGAGGCAGGCGAGCAGTACTTC. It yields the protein CASSEAGEQYF.